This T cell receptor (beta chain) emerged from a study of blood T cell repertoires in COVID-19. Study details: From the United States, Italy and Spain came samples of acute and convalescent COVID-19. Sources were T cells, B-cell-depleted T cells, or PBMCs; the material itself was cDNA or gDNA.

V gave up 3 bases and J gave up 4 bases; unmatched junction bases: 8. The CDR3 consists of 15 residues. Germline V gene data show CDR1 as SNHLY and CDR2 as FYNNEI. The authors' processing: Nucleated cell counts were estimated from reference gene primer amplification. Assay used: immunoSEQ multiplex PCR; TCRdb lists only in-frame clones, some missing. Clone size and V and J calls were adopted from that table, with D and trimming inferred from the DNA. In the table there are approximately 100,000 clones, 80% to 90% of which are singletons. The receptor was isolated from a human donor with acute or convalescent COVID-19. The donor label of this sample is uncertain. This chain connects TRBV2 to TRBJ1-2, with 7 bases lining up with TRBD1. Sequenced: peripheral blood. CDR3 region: CASSEQTGRRYGYTF. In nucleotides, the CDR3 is TGTGCCAGCAGTGAGCAGACAGGGCGCCGCTATGGCTACACCTTC.